This TCR beta chain was obtained from a study of cytomegalovirus exposure and HLA in healthy donors. The study ran its PCR with 60 Vbeta and 13 Jbeta primers. The assay was immunoSEQ multiplex PCR, and TCRdb's table has in-frame clones only and misses some. The sample shows about 140,000 clones, 80% of them seen only once. CDR3 size: 14 residues. Germline values: CDR1 KGHSH, CDR2 LQKENI. V trimming: 6 bases; J trimming: 7 bases; junction bases outside the gene matches: 6. The TCR comes from a man aged 40-49 years in good health and CMV-seronegative. Sequenced material: PBMCs. The genes are TRBV18 and TRBJ1-5; 10 nucleotides line up with TRBD1. The CDR3 loop reads CASSRQGAGQPQHF. CDR3 in DNA: TGTGCCAGCTCCCGACAGGGGGCCGGGCAGCCCCAGCATTTT.